Below are 25 T cell receptor beta chains sequenced from a single sample in a study of CD8 T cells in ankylosing spondylitis. TCRdb reanalysed the 5' RACE reads using MiXCR and keeps one entry per CDR3 protein. Of more than 150,000 distinct CDR3 sequences detected, roughly 13% appear once; the ten largest clones hold more than 9.5%. The sequencing input was blood, either unsorted or a sorted T cell fraction (not recorded which). Every receptor here comes from a female donor with ankylosing spondylitis or in good health (not recorded which).

This clonotype came up many times. The rearrangement joins TRBV20-1 to TRBJ2-7, with TRBD2 matching over 13 bases. The trim removed 0 bases at V and 3 bases at J, leaving 5 bases unmatched. Per germline, CDR1 DFQATT and CDR2 SNEGSKA (reference sequence). The CDR3 has 16 residues. CDR3 DNA: TGCAGTGCTAGAGAACAGACTAGCGGGAGGTTCTACGAGCAGTACTTC. It translates to CSAREQTSGRFYEQYF.

This clonotype was counted a few times. The rearrangement uses TRBV7-8 and TRBJ1-3, with D perhaps TRBD1 (6 bases). With 3 bases removed from V and 0 bases from J, the gap between germline ends came to 9 bases. Germline CDR1 and CDR2: SGHVS and FQNEAQ. There are 15 residues in the CDR3. Written as DNA, the CDR3 is TGTGCCAGCAGCTTCCAGGGGATCTCTGGAAACACCATATATTTT. This translates into CASSFQGISGNTIYF. The entire variable domain, with the rest obtained from reference TRBV7-8 and TRBJ1-3, is as follows: GAGVSQSPRYKVAKRGQDVALRCDPISGHVSLFWYQQALGQGPEFLTYFQNEAQLDKSGLPSDRFFAERPEGSVSTLKIQRTQQEDSAVYLCASSFQGISGNTIYFGEGSWLTVV.

As regards this clonotype: This sequence may be a read error, since a much larger clone differs from it by one base. The rearrangement links TRBV4-2 to TRBJ1-4; D is uncertain. CDR1 and CDR2 (germline): LGHNA, YNFKEQ. This CDR3 comprises 13 residues. Written as DNA, the CDR3 is TGTACCAGCAGCCAAGCTATAGTTGAAAAACTGTTTTTT. Protein sequence: CTSSQAIVEKLFF.

This clonotype was detected ten times or more. The J gene is TRBJ2-1, the V gene TRBV9; maybe TRBD1 (6 bases). This CDR3 contains 15 residues. The V gene's germline CDR1 is SGDLS and CDR2 YYNGEE. The V end lost 1 base, the J end lost 5 bases, and 13 bases lay between the germline ends. The CDR3 spells CASSVPGAQHNEQFF. CDR3 DNA: TGTGCCAGCAGCGTACCAGGGGCCCAACACAATGAGCAGTTCTTC.

There are a few counts of this clonotype. The chain is built from TRBV19 and TRBJ2-2, with 8 bases fitting TRBD2. V shed 2 bases and J 5 bases; nucleotides not matched to a gene: 7. The CDR3 has 16 amino acids. Germline loops: CDR1 LNHDA, CDR2 SQIVND (reference sequence). CDR3 loop: CASSIPGGPITGELFF. The CDR3 DNA sequence: TGTGCCAGTAGTATACCGGGAGGGCCAATAACCGGGGAGCTGTTTTTT.

At least ten counts were recorded for this clonotype. The CDR3 loop reads CSARRPLAGGGELFF. In nucleotides, the CDR3 is TGCAGTGCTAGACGCCCCTTAGCGGGTGGCGGGGAGCTGTTTTTT. The V and J genes are TRBV20-1 and TRBJ2-2, with 7 nucleotides matching TRBD2. Germline V CDR1 and CDR2: DFQATT, SNEGSKA (reference sequence). Unmatched junction bases numbered 10, after V lost 2 bases and J lost 7 bases. This CDR3 has 15 residues.

This clonotype was seen a few times. V usage is TRBV15 and J usage is TRBJ2-3; D is perhaps TRBD2 (6 bases). V gave up 1 base and J gave up 6 bases, with 14 bases separating them. In germline, CDR1 is LNHNV, CDR2 YYDKDF (reference sequence). The CDR3 loop spans 15 amino acids. The CDR3 is CATSRAGEVMDTQYF. In nucleotides, the CDR3 is TGTGCCACCAGCAGAGCGGGAGAAGTTATGGATACGCAGTATTTT.

This clonotype was seen at least ten times. The chain uses TRBV7-2 and TRBJ2-6; D gene unclear. Germline V gene sequence: CDR1 SGHTA, CDR2 FQGNSA. This CDR3 comprises 14 residues. V lost 1 base to trimming and J lost 3 bases, with 4 bases between them. The CDR3 protein is CASSLGFGANVLTF. The DNA of the CDR3 is TGTGCCAGCAGCTTAGGCTTTGGGGCCAACGTCCTGACTTTC.

This clonotype was counted ten times or more. For the CDR3, the DNA is TGTGCCAGCAGTGACCGACTAGCGGGAGGGCTGAATGAGCAGTTCTTC. Translated: CASSDRLAGGLNEQFF. The V and J genes are TRBV6-2 or TRBV6-3 and TRBJ2-1; TRBD2 matches 14 bases. Per germline, CDR1 MNHEY and CDR2 SVGEGT. The trim removed 5 bases at V and 7 bases at J, leaving 7 bases unmatched. CDR3 size: 16 residues.

As to this clonotype: Since a much larger clone is just one base distant, this may be a read error. The CDR3 ends on some other residue instead of the conserved phenylalanine or tryptophan, so this is likely a read error. V gene TRBV28 combines with J gene TRBJ2-7, with 8 positions matching TRBD1. V dropped 6 bases and J dropped 4; count of bases not matched to a gene: 11. The germline CDR1 and CDR2 sequences are MDHEN and SYDVKM. The CDR3 sequence is 15 residues long. CDR3 bases: TGTGCCAGCAGCCCATCAGACAGGGGAAGGTACGAGCAGTACTCC. Its protein product is CASSPSDRGRYEQYS.

This clonotype was found many times. J is TRBJ1-1 and V is TRBV3-1, with D possibly being TRBD1 (6 bases). The CDR3 length is 14 residues. Germline V CDR1 and CDR2: LGHDT, YNNKEL (reference sequence). Trimming shortened V by 0 bases and J by 10 bases, and 15 bases separated the two germline ends. CDR3 sequence (DNA): TGTGCCAGCAGCCAAGAAGGGTTCAAACAGGGAGCTTTCTTT. This encodes CASSQEGFKQGAFF.

The chain employs TRBV7-9 and TRBJ2-1, with 10 bases lining up with TRBD2. Trimming cost V 6 bases and J 7 bases; bases outside gene matches: 6. The CDR3 consists of 14 residues. CDR1 and CDR2 from the germline V gene are SEHNR and FQNEAQ (reference sequence). CDR3 coding DNA: TGTGCCAGCAGGCCTAGCGGGAGTATGAATGAGCAGTTCTTC. Its translation is CASRPSGSMNEQFF.

This clonotype has a count of ten or more. The chain joins TRBV29-1 to TRBJ1-1; D is perhaps TRBD1 (5 bases). Germline assignment: CDR1 SQVTM and CDR2 ANQGSEA. The CDR3 consists of 13 residues. Trimming left V 6 bases short and J 6 bases short, with 17 bases between. The CDR3 spells CSVGVVPRAEAFF. The CDR3 coding sequence is TGCAGCGTGGGGGTAGTGCCGAGGGCTGAAGCTTTCTTT.

This clonotype was seen ten or more times. V usage is TRBV10-3 and J usage is TRBJ2-1; perhaps TRBD2 as D (5 bases). Trimming removed 3 bases from V and 7 bases from J, with 10 bases in between. Germline V lookup: CDR1 ENHRY, CDR2 SYGVKD. The CDR3 length is 13 residues. The CDR3 here is CAISDDRGNEQFF. Written as DNA, the CDR3 is TGTGCCATCAGTGACGATAGAGGGAATGAGCAGTTCTTC.

In regard to this clonotype: This may come from a read error, since a much larger clone is one base off. The chain couples TRBV28 to TRBJ1-4; D may be TRBD1 (6 bases). V dropped 9 bases and J dropped 14 bases, with 22 bases sitting between them. Germline V CDR1 and CDR2: MDHEN, SYDVKM. The length of the CDR3 is 13 residues. This CDR3 is CASGGLRAGGLFF. CDR3 DNA: TGTGCCAGTGGGGGGCTTCGTGCGGGTGGTCTGTTTTTT. Based on the CDR3 plus reference TRBV28 and TRBJ1-4, the full variable domain is DVKVTQSSRYLVKRTGEKVFLECVQDMDHENMFWYRQDPGLGLRLIYFSYDVKMKEKGDIPEGYSVSREKKERFSLILESASTNQTSMYLCASGGLRAGGLFFGSGTQLSVL.

This clonotype showed up many times. The chain's CDR3 is CASSSGQTLANYGYTF. The CDR3 DNA is TGCGCCAGCAGCTCTGGACAAACCTTAGCTAACTATGGCTACACCTTC. This chain connects TRBV5-1 to TRBJ1-2; the D gene is possibly TRBD1 (5 bases). The CDR3 loop spans 16 amino acids. Germline CDR1 SGHRS, CDR2 YFSETQ. Trimming removed 3 bases at V and 0 bases at J, with 15 bases between.

This clonotype has a handful of counts. J is TRBJ2-2 and V is TRBV5-6; unclear D gene. Germline V gives CDR1 SGHDT, CDR2 YYEEEE. The CDR3 contains 13 residues. V was trimmed by 2 bases and J by 8 bases, leaving 10 bases between them. The CDR3: CASSFLAVGELFF. The CDR3 coding sequence is TGTGCCAGCAGCTTTCTGGCTGTGGGGGAGCTGTTTTTT. The complete variable domain, with remaining parts taken from reference TRBV5-6 and TRBJ2-2, reads DAGVTQSPTHLIKTRGQQVTLRCSPKSGHDTVSWYQQALGQGPQFIFQYYEEEERQRGNFPDRFSGHQFPNYSSELNVNALLLGDSALYLCASSFLAVGELFFGEGSRLTVL.

There are many counts of this clonotype. The V and J genes are TRBV12-3 or TRBV12-4 and TRBJ1-6, with D hard to call. This CDR3 spans 11 amino acids. V dropped 8 bases and J dropped 7 bases, with 6 bases sitting between them. The CDR3 DNA is TGTGCCAGCGGCGGAAATTCACCCCTCCACTTT. It yields the protein CASGGNSPLHF.

Many counts were recorded for this clonotype. The rearrangement links TRBV5-1 to TRBJ2-5, with D uncertain. The germline gives CDR1 SGHRS, CDR2 YFSETQ. V was shortened by 3 bases and J by 1 base, with 7 bases between the two germline ends. The CDR3 has 13 residues. As DNA, the CDR3 is TGCGCCAGCAGCTCAGCGTTCCAAGAGACCCAGTACTTC. It encodes CASSSAFQETQYF.

The CDR3 DNA reads TGTGCCTGGAGCAGGGGACTTCAAGAGACCCAGTACTTC. It is translated as CAWSRGLQETQYF. The gene calls are TRBV30 and TRBJ2-5; either TRBD1 or TRBD2 may fit D (6 bases each). V was clipped by 3 bases and J by 2 bases, with 10 bases between them. Looked up from germline, CDR1 is GTSNPN and CDR2 is SVGIG (reference sequence). The CDR3 has 13 amino acids.

This clonotype was seen a handful of times. The chain uses TRBV11-1 and TRBJ2-1; 9 positions match TRBD2. Germline values: CDR1 SGHAT, CDR2 FQDESV (reference sequence). The CDR3 extends over 17 amino acids. Losses at the gene ends were 5 bases for V and 2 bases for J; bases not matched to a gene: 10. In DNA form, the CDR3 reads TGTGCCAGCAGCGACCCTTCGGCGGGAGGGCCCTACAATGAGCAGTTCTTC. Its protein product is CASSDPSAGGPYNEQFF. Looking up the rest from reference TRBV11-1 and TRBJ2-1 gives the full variable domain: EAEVAQSPRYKITEKSQAVAFWCDPISGHATLYWYRQILGQGPELLVQFQDESVVDDSQLPKDRFSAERLKGVDSTLKIQPAELGDSAMYLCASSDPSAGGPYNEQFFGPGTRLTVL.

The chain links TRBV5-1 to TRBJ2-7; possibly TRBD1 for D (6 bases). Germline CDR1 reads SGHRS; CDR2 reads YFSETQ. The CDR3 contains 15 residues. Between the trimmed V and J ends, which lost 4 bases and 3 bases, there was a span of 17 bases. The CDR3 here is CASSPRGSGLYEQYF. In nucleotides, the CDR3 is TGCGCCAGCAGCCCCAGGGGATCCGGACTCTACGAGCAGTACTTC. Combining the CDR3 with reference TRBV5-1 and TRBJ2-7 gives the whole variable domain KAGVTQTPRYLIKTRGQQVTLSCSPISGHRSVSWYQQTPGQGLQFLFEYFSETQRNKGNFPGRFSGRQFSNSRSEMNVSTLELGDSALYLCASSPRGSGLYEQYFGPGTRLTVT.

A few counts support this clonotype. The CDR3 coding sequence is TGTGCCAGCACCCTGGGGGGGGCTGCAGATACGCAGTATTTT. Its protein product is CASTLGGAADTQYF. The rearrangement joins TRBV28 to TRBJ2-3, with D possibly matching TRBD2 (7 bases). V was cut by 7 bases and J by 4 bases, with 15 bases left in between. The CDR3 loop spans 14 amino acids. CDR1 is MDHEN and CDR2 is SYDVKM in the germline V gene.

There are many counts of this clonotype. The chain links TRBV20-1 to TRBJ1-4; a possible D gene is TRBD1 (5 bases). This CDR3 contains 13 residues. The germline gives CDR1 DFQATT, CDR2 SNEGSKA (reference sequence). V lost 3 bases and J lost 0, with 5 bases in between. The CDR3 DNA reads TGCAGTGCTAGGGACACAACTAATGAAAAACTGTTTTTT. Translating gives CSARDTTNEKLFF.

This clonotype has a count of ten or more. This chain's CDR3 is CASTGSGSSYNEQFF. In DNA, the CDR3 is TGCGCCAGCACCGGTAGCGGCTCATCCTACAATGAGCAGTTCTTC. The chain uses TRBV5-1 and TRBJ2-1, with a tentative D call TRBD2 (6 bases). The germline CDR1 and CDR2 sequences are SGHRS and YFSETQ. Trimming left V 6 bases short and J 1 base short, with 14 bases between. The CDR3 is 15 residues long.